This is a list of T cell receptor beta chains from one sample in a study of regulatory T cells in long-lasting Graves disease. TCRdb redid the calling of the multiplex PCR reads with MiXCR, one entry per CDR3 protein. The table records approximately 470,000 distinct CDR3 sequences, roughly 16% of them present only once. The sample also formed part of further work on T cells in Graves' hyperthyroidism and ophthalmopathy.

The material was peripheral blood mononuclear cells (PBMCs), obtained at new diagnosis, from a patient treated with antithyroid drugs. The receptors shown here come from a man aged 35-49 years with Graves disease. Each CDR3 is given with its conserved first and last residue. A D gene is named only where the DNA matches it firmly. Part of the rows lack a size; the others show once, few, many or a class for expanded clones.

j_gene | v_gene | abundance | d_gene | CDR3nt | CDR3aa
TRBJ1-6 | TRBV4-1 | once | - | TGCGCCAGCAGCCAAGTATGGACGGGAAATTCACCCCTCCACTTT | CASSQVWTGNSPLHF
TRBJ2-7 | TRBV6-1 | many | - | TGTGCCAGCAGTACCCGTGGTTCTGGGGGTCACGAGCAGTACTTC | CASSTRGSGGHEQYF
TRBJ2-1 | TRBV29-1 | many | TRBD2 | TGCAGCGCTCCGACGGGGGGGAGTTCCTACAATGAGCAGTTCTTC | CSAPTGGSSYNEQFF
TRBJ1-2 | TRBV2 | many | - | TGTGCCAGCAGTGGGACGGGGTGGGGCTACACCTTC | CASSGTGWGYTF
TRBJ2-1 | TRBV7-3 | many | TRBD1 | TGTGCCAGCAGCCAGAGGGACAGTTTCAATGAGCAGTTCTTC | CASSQRDSFNEQFF
TRBJ1-2 | TRBV7-9 | - | - | TGTGCCAGCAGCCCACCAAACAGGGTTTTCTATGGCTACACCTTC | CASSPPNRVFYGYTF
TRBJ2-1 | TRBV9 | - | - | TGTGCCAGCAGCGGAAGGGCGGGAAGCAATGAGCAGTTCTTC | CASSGRAGSNEQFF
TRBJ2-7 | TRBV12-3/TRBV12-4 | many | TRBD1 | TGTGCCAGCAGCCGCACGACAGGGACCACCTACGAGCAGTACTTC | CASSRTTGTTYEQYF
TRBJ2-3 | TRBV9 | - | - | TGTGCCAGCAGCGTAGGTGGCGGGCGCACAGATACGCAGTATTTT | CASSVGGGRTDTQYF
TRBJ2-3 | TRBV28 | few | - | TGTGCCAGCAGTTTAAGTCCCTCCTCCCCAGATACGCAGTATTTT | CASSLSPSSPDTQYF
TRBJ1-5 | TRBV10-3 | few | - | TGTGCCATCAGTGAGTCGGATCTTGAGGGCAATCAGCCCCAGCATTTT | CAISESDLEGNQPQHF
TRBJ2-1 | TRBV2 | many | - | TGTGCCAGCAGTGATCCAGGGGAATACAATGAGCAGTTCTTC | CASSDPGEYNEQFF
TRBJ2-5 | TRBV2 | many | TRBD2 | TGTGCCAGCAGTGGGGTAGCGGGACGCGGAGAGACCCAGTACTTC | CASSGVAGRGETQYF
TRBJ2-3 | TRBV24-1 | many | TRBD2 | TGTGCCACCAGTGATTTAGGAGCGGGACTCACAGATACGCAGTATTTT | CATSDLGAGLTDTQYF
TRBJ1-5 | TRBV6-1 | - | - | TGTGCCAGCAACCAGCACCCCGGGACCGCCTCGAATCAGCCCCAGCATTTT | CASNQHPGTASNQPQHF
TRBJ2-7 | TRBV5-8 | - | TRBD1 | TGTGCCAGCAGCCGGACCGGGACAGGGGGCCGGGAGCAGTACTTC | CASSRTGTGGREQYF
TRBJ1-2 | TRBV27 | few | TRBD1 | TGTGCCAGCGGATTAGGGACAGCACGCTATGGCTACACCTTC | CASGLGTARYGYTF
TRBJ2-7 | TRBV13 | - | - | TGTGCCAGCAGCTTAAAACCGGAGGGCTCCTACGAGCAGTACTTC | CASSLKPEGSYEQYF
TRBJ1-1 | TRBV30 | many | - | TGTGCCTGGGGTCCGGGGAACACTGAAGCTTTCTTT | CAWGPGNTEAFF
TRBJ2-7 | TRBV20-1 | few | TRBD2 | TGCAGTGCTAGAGATCGGGCTAGCGGGAGTCTTTACGAGCAGTACTTC | CSARDRASGSLYEQYF
TRBJ2-2 | TRBV9 | - | TRBD1 | TGTGCCAGCAGCGGATTTCAGGGGGACACCGGGGAGCTGTTTTTT | CASSGFQGDTGELFF
TRBJ2-5 | TRBV5-4 | - | TRBD1 | TGTGCCAGCACTGATACAGGGGGCAGTGTCGGAGAGACCCAGTACTTC | CASTDTGGSVGETQYF
TRBJ1-6 | TRBV18 | - | TRBD1 | TGTGCCAGCTCACAGACAGGGGAGACGGGTTCACCCCTCCACTTT | CASSQTGETGSPLHF
TRBJ2-7 | TRBV5-1 | - | TRBD1 | TGTGCCAGCAGACAAACAGGGGTACACGAGCAGTACTTC | CASRQTGVHEQYF
TRBJ1-4 | TRBV14 | - | TRBD1 | TGTGCCAGCAGCCAAGATCTCGGAACAGGGGCTGAAAAACTGTTTTTT | CASSQDLGTGAEKLFF
TRBJ2-7 | TRBV6-1 | many | TRBD2 | TGTGCCAGCAGCATCGGGCTAGCGGGTGTCTCCTACGAGCAGTACTTC | CASSIGLAGVSYEQYF
TRBJ2-7 | TRBV12-3/TRBV12-4 | many | - | TGTGCCAGCACACTATCGCTCCGGACGGACGAGCAGTACTTC | CASTLSLRTDEQYF
TRBJ2-1 | TRBV12-3/TRBV12-4 | many | TRBD1 | TGTGCCAGCAGTTTATTAGGACAGGGGTACTACAATGAGCAGTTCTTC | CASSLLGQGYYNEQFF
TRBJ1-5 | TRBV20-1 | many | - | TGCAGTGCTAGAGCGGATAGCAATCAGCCCCAGCATTTT | CSARADSNQPQHF
TRBJ2-3 | TRBV12-3/TRBV12-4 | many | - | TGCGCCAGCAGCCCACGGGGTGCTAGCACAGATACGCAGTATTTT | CASSPRGASTDTQYF
TRBJ2-7 | TRBV9 | - | TRBD1 | TGTGCCAGCAGCGTAGTACAGGGGGGCGAGCAGTACTTC | CASSVVQGGEQYF
TRBJ2-7 | TRBV10-3 | - | TRBD1 | TGTGCCATCAGTGACCCGAGGACAGGGTCGACCTACGAGCAGTACTTC | CAISDPRTGSTYEQYF
TRBJ2-3 | TRBV30 | many | - | TGTGCCTGGAGTTCCCACCCCACAGGGACAGATACGCAGTATTTT | CAWSSHPTGTDTQYF
TRBJ2-4 | TRBV29-1 | few | TRBD2 | TGCAGCGAGGGACTAGCGGGAGGGTTAGACATTCAGTACTTC | CSEGLAGGLDIQYF
TRBJ2-5 | TRBV3-1 | many | - | TGTGCCAGCAGCCAAGATAGGGGGGTTGGGGTCCAAGAGACCCAGTACTTC | CASSQDRGVGVQETQYF
TRBJ2-4 | TRBV7-9 | - | - | TGTGCCAGCGGACCACTCGGACGTGATAAAAACATTCAGTACTTC | CASGPLGRDKNIQYF
TRBJ2-3 | TRBV29-1 | many | - | TGCAGCGCCCTGTGGGGTAGCACAGATACGCAGTATTTT | CSALWGSTDTQYF
TRBJ2-7 | TRBV25-1 | few | - | TGTGCCAGCAGTAACCCAGGCCCCTACGAGCAGTACTTC | CASSNPGPYEQYF
TRBJ2-7 | TRBV12-3/TRBV12-4 | many | - | TGTGCCAGCAGTTTAAGGGGGGCGAACGACGAGCAGTACTTC | CASSLRGANDEQYF
TRBJ2-7 | TRBV12-3/TRBV12-4 | - | TRBD2 | TGTGCCAGCAGTCTCGGAGCGAGCGGGAGCCACGAGCAGTACTTC | CASSLGASGSHEQYF
TRBJ2-7 | TRBV27 | - | - | TGTGCCAGCAGCGTCGGGACCAAATACGAGCAGTACTTC | CASSVGTKYEQYF
TRBJ2-3 | TRBV20-1 | - | TRBD2 | TGCAGTGCTTCTAGCGGGATTGTCCGCGATACGCAGTATTTT | CSASSGIVRDTQYF
TRBJ1-1 | TRBV5-1 | few | - | TGCGCCAGCAGCTTGGAAGGCAGGTGGGGTCTGGGCACTGAAGCTTTCTTT | CASSLEGRWGLGTEAFF
TRBJ2-7 | TRBV6-1 | - | - | TGTGCCAGCACACTATTGTCTACCATTACCACCTACGAGCAGTACTTC | CASTLLSTITTYEQYF
TRBJ2-2 | TRBV2 | - | - | TGTGCCAGCAGTCTAGTTCCCTCCGGGGAGCTGTTTTTT | CASSLVPSGELFF
TRBJ2-3 | TRBV11-3 | many | - | TGTGCCAGCAGCTTAGGTTGGCGGGAAGATACGCAGTATTTT | CASSLGWREDTQYF
TRBJ2-2 | TRBV6-5 | - | TRBD1 | TGTGCCAGCAGTTACTCGGCAGGGGGCCGGCCCGGGGAGCTGTTTTTT | CASSYSAGGRPGELFF
TRBJ1-1 | TRBV20-1 | many | - | TGCAGTGCTAGAGAGTCGGGAGTAGCCACTGAAGCTTTCTTT | CSARESGVATEAFF
TRBJ2-7 | TRBV20-1 | many | - | TGCAGTGCTCGGGACTACGAGCAGTACTTC | CSARDYEQYF
TRBJ2-1 | TRBV19 | - | - | TGTGCCAGTAGTATCAGCGGCAGGGGCCCCTACAATGAGCAGTTCTTC | CASSISGRGPYNEQFF